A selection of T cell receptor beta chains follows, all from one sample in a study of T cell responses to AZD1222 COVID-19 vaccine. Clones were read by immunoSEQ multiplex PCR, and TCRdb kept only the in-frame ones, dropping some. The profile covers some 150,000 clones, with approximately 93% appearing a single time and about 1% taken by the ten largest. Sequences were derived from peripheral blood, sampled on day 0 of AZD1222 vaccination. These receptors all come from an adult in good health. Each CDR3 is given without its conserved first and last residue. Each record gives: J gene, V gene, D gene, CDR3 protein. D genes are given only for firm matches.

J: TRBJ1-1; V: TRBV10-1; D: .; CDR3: ASSNGVVNTEAF
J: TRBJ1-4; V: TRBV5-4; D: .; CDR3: ASGDGAGTNEKLF
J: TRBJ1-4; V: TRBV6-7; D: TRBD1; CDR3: ASSSQGATNEKLF
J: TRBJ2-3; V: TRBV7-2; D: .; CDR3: ASSFDRGTDTQY
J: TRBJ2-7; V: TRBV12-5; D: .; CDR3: ASGRVYEQY
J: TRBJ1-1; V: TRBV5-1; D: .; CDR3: ASSLGTVLDTEAF
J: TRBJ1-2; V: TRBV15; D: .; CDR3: ATSRKAGADGYT
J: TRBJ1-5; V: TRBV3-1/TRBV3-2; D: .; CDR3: ASSQAEGVQPQH
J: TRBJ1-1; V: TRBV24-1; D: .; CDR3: ATSDFTGFAAF
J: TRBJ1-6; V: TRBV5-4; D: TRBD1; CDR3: ASSLGQGLNSPLH
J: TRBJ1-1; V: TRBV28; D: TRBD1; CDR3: ASSRAGQGDNTEAF
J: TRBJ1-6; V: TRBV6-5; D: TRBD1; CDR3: ASSYSGQGIAPLH
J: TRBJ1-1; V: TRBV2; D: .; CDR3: ASRVQNTEAF
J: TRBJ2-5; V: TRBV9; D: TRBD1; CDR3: ASSVEQGAGVTQY
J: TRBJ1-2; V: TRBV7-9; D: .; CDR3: ASKEKT
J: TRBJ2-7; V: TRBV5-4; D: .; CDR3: ASSPAGTPSSYEQY
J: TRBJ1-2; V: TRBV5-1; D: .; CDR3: ASSLGRVHS
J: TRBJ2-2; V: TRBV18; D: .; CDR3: ASSVISATGELF
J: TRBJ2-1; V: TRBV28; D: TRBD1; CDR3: ASRRQGEDEQF
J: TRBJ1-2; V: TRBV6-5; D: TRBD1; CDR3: ASSYRGTGVFYGYT
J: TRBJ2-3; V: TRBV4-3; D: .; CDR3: ASSQETLHSGTDTQY